The 32 T cell receptor beta chains given below trace back to one sample, sequenced in a study of shared clonotypes between healthy human individuals. Sequencing used immunoSEQ multiplex PCR; TCRdb keeps in-frame clones, though not all of them. The sample shows about 2.3 million clones, more than 80% of them seen only once. The sample comprised naive CD4+ T cells from PBMCs. Subset meaning: CD45RA+ positively selected. These TCRs come from a man younger than 35 in good health. Some clones in this sample may be carry-over from other donors' samples.

The chain is built from TRBV9 and TRBJ2-3; D gene unclear. V dropped 1 base and J dropped 1 base, with 10 bases sitting between them. Germline V CDR1 and CDR2: SGDLS, YYNGEE. CDR3 length equals 15 residues. CDR3 sequence reads: CASSVRAGGTDTQYF. In DNA, the CDR3 is TGTGCCAGCAGCGTAAGGGCTGGGGGCACAGATACGCAGTATTTT.

CDR3 amino acids: CASSLEVRNSPLHF. CDR3 nucleotide sequence: TGTGCCAGCAGCTTGGAGGTCAGGAATTCACCCCTCCACTTT. The chain uses TRBV5-4 and TRBJ1-6; D not resolved. V lost 0 bases, J lost 7 bases, and 8 bases lay in between. CDR1 is SGHNT, CDR2 YYREEE, per germline (reference sequence). This CDR3 comprises 14 residues.

On this clone itself: This specimen includes other DNA sequences encoding the same CDR3. This rearrangement joins TRBV10-3 to TRBJ2-7; 7 bases fit TRBD1. V was clipped by 4 bases and J by 1 base; unmatched bases: 1. The CDR3 is 13 amino acids. Germline V gene lookup returns CDR1 ENHRY and CDR2 SYGVKD. The CDR3 is CAISGTGSYEQYF. CDR3 nucleotide sequence: TGTGCCATCAGTGGGACAGGTTCCTACGAGCAGTACTTC.

The V and J genes are TRBV27 and TRBJ2-6; D gene unclear. Germline assignment: CDR1 MNHEY and CDR2 SMNVEV (reference sequence). The CDR3 runs to 17 residues. The V end lost 1 base, the J end lost 0 bases, and 10 bases lay between the germline ends. The CDR3, as DNA: TGTGCCAGCAGTTTATTCTCTTTGAGCTCTGGGGCCAACGTCCTGACTTTC. Protein sequence: CASSLFSLSSGANVLTF.

V and J are TRBV5-1 and TRBJ1-4, with 8 bases aligning to TRBD1. Germline CDR1 reads SGHRS; CDR2 reads YFSETQ. This CDR3 comprises 15 residues. Unmatched junction bases numbered 7, after V lost 3 bases and J lost 6 bases. As DNA, the CDR3 is TGCGCCAGCAGCTCGGGCGACAGGGGAGATGAAAAACTGTTTTTT. This encodes CASSSGDRGDEKLFF.

This clone was recorded only once. Other nucleotide sequences from this sample produce the same CDR3. The chain employs TRBV7-9 and TRBJ2-3; 10 positions agree with TRBD2. This CDR3 comprises 15 residues. Germline assignment: CDR1 SEHNR and CDR2 FQNEAQ (reference sequence). Trimming at V came to 2 bases and at J to 3 bases, leaving 2 bases not matched to a gene. The CDR3 nucleotides are TGTGCCAGCAGCTTATTAGCGGGAGGAACAGATACGCAGTATTTT. Encoded protein: CASSLLAGGTDTQYF.

V and J are TRBV19 and TRBJ1-5; the D gene is possibly TRBD1 (6 bases). Germline values: CDR1 LNHDA, CDR2 SQIVND (reference sequence). Deletions cut 6 bases from V and 5 bases from J, with 11 bases between. This CDR3 spans 13 amino acids. CDR3 residues: CASSRDKYQPQHF. Here the CDR3 DNA reads TGTGCCAGTAGCCGGGACAAATATCAGCCCCAGCATTTT.

The V and J genes are TRBV27 and TRBJ2-5, with TRBD1 matching 12 bases. The germline V gene has CDR1 MNHEY and CDR2 SMNVEV (reference sequence). Trimming cost V 8 bases and J 1 base; bases outside gene matches: 11. This CDR3 is built from 17 residues. DNA of the CDR3: TGTGCCAGCGGCCGGGGACCGGGACAGGGGGCCCAAGAGACCCAGTACTTC. This gives the protein CASGRGPGQGAQETQYF.

The chain combines TRBV19 with TRBJ1-5; D is perhaps TRBD1 (6 bases). From germline, CDR1 is LNHDA and CDR2 SQIVND (reference sequence). V was trimmed by 5 bases and J by 6 bases, leaving 14 bases between them. This CDR3 contains 14 residues. For the CDR3, the DNA is TGTGCCAGTAGTGAAGGGACAATGCTTCAGCCCCAGCATTTT. It codes for CASSEGTMLQPQHF. The full variable domain, with the rest looked up from reference TRBV19 and TRBJ1-5, is DGGITQSPKYLFRKEGQNVTLSCEQNLNHDAMYWYRQDPGQGLRLIYYSQIVNDFQKGDIAEGYSVSREKKESFPLTVTSAQKNPTAFYLCASSEGTMLQPQHFGDGTRLSIL.

CDR3 nucleotides: TGTGCCAGCAGTTTATTGGTCAAAGACAGGGGAGAAACTAATGAAAAACTGTTTTTT. This translates into CASSLLVKDRGETNEKLFF. The rearrangement uses TRBV27 and TRBJ1-4; 8 bases are shared with TRBD1. The J segment lost 1 base and the V segment lost 1 base, leaving 11 bases of the junction unmatched. Germline CDR1 is MNHEY and CDR2 is SMNVEV (reference sequence). The CDR3 length is 19 residues.

The chain combines TRBV29-1 with TRBJ2-3, with D possibly called TRBD1 or TRBD2 (5 bases each). Germline-derived CDR1 and CDR2 are SQVTM and ANQGSEA. CDR3 size: 14 residues. Trimming took 8 bases from V and 3 from J, leaving 18 bases between them. The CDR3 loop is CSLTGTPSTDTQYF. The CDR3 bases are TGCAGCCTAACCGGGACCCCATCTACAGATACGCAGTATTTT.

Only one count was recorded for this clone. This rearrangement joins TRBV5-4 to TRBJ2-1; a weak D match, TRBD1 (5 bases). Looked up from germline, CDR1 is SGHNT and CDR2 is YYREEE (reference sequence). Trimming took 2 bases from V and 0 from J, leaving 15 bases between them. The CDR3 loop spans 17 amino acids. The CDR3 region has the DNA TGTGCCAGCAGCTTAAACCCACAGGCAAACTCCTACAATGAGCAGTTCTTC. It translates to CASSLNPQANSYNEQFF.

This clone was picked up one time. The chain has TRBV9 and TRBJ2-1, with D hard to call. Germline V gene data show CDR1 as SGDLS and CDR2 as YYNGEE. This CDR3 contains 16 residues. The V gene lost 0 bases and the J gene lost 3 bases, with 13 bases spanning the gap. The CDR3 here is CASSVESGTYYNEQFF. The CDR3 coding sequence is TGTGCCAGCAGCGTAGAATCTGGAACCTACTACAATGAGCAGTTCTTC.

The CDR3, as DNA: TGTGCCAGCAGTTTATCCGGGATGGGCTACGAGCAGTACTTC. Protein sequence: CASSLSGMGYEQYF. The genes are TRBV28 and TRBJ2-7; TRBD2 might be the D (5 bases). The V and J ends lost 1 base and 3 bases respectively, with 10 bases between them. The CDR3 is made up of 14 amino acids. Germline CDR1 reads MDHEN; CDR2 reads SYDVKM.

The rearrangement uses TRBV5-1 and TRBJ2-5, with D tentatively TRBD1 or TRBD2 (5 bases each). V was shortened by 1 base and J by 5 bases, with 18 bases between the two germline ends. The CDR3 sequence is 16 residues long. The germline V gene has CDR1 SGHRS and CDR2 YFSETQ. The CDR3 loop is CASSLTGARVVETQYF. The CDR3 DNA is TGCGCCAGCAGCTTGACTGGGGCGCGGGTGGTGGAGACCCAGTACTTC.

This sequence joins TRBV7-2 and TRBJ2-7; 7 nucleotides line up with TRBD2. Germline loops: CDR1 SGHTA, CDR2 FQGNSA. V dropped 4 bases and J dropped 4; count of bases not matched to a gene: 13. The CDR3 is 16 amino acids. CDR3 bases: TGTGCCAGCAGCTCCCTAGGCGGGAGTGATTTTTACGAGCAGTACTTC. Protein sequence: CASSSLGGSDFYEQYF. Full variable domain (missing parts from reference TRBV7-2 and TRBJ2-7): GAGVSQSPSNKVTEKGKDVELRCDPISGHTALYWYRQSLGQGLEFLIYFQGNSAPDKSGLPSDRFSAERTGGSVSTLTIQRTQQEDSAVYLCASSSLGGSDFYEQYFGPGTRLTVT.

This sequence joins TRBV7-3 and TRBJ2-2; the match to TRBD2 covers 8 bases. Germline CDR1 is SGHTA and CDR2 is FQGTGA. This CDR3 comprises 15 residues. With V trimmed by 3 bases and J by 5 bases, 5 bases remained unmatched. Here the CDR3 DNA reads TGTGCCAGCAGCTTCGGGACTAGGGGGACCGGGGAGCTGTTTTTT. Its translation is CASSFGTRGTGELFF.

The V and J genes are TRBV28 and TRBJ1-1, with D unclear. CDR1 MDHEN and CDR2 SYDVKM come from the germline V gene. The ends were cut back, 3 bases at V and 10 bases at J, with 21 bases in the middle. This CDR3 is 15 amino acids long. The CDR3 sequence: CASSFLGQAFPTAFF. Here the CDR3 DNA reads TGTGCCAGCAGTTTCTTAGGCCAGGCGTTTCCGACAGCTTTCTTT. The full variable domain, rest sourced from reference TRBV28 and TRBJ1-1, is DVKVTQSSRYLVKRTGEKVFLECVQDMDHENMFWYRQDPGLGLRLIYFSYDVKMKEKGDIPEGYSVSREKKERFSLILESASTNQTSMYLCASSFLGQAFPTAFFGQGTRLTVV.

The chain joins TRBV25-1 to TRBJ1-4; TRBD1 aligns across 11 bases. Germline V gene sequence: CDR1 MGHDK, CDR2 SYGVNS. V lost 3 bases to trimming and J lost 11 bases; unmatched junction nucleotides: 5. The CDR3 loop spans 14 amino acids. This chain's CDR3 is CASSEDRGQEKLFF. In DNA, the CDR3 is TGTGCCAGCAGTGAGGACAGGGGGCAGGAGAAACTGTTTTTT.

The CDR3 reads CASSLYPGTGSTEAFF. Written as DNA, the CDR3 is TGTGCCAGCAGTTTATACCCGGGAACAGGGAGCACTGAAGCTTTCTTT. V and J are TRBV27 and TRBJ1-1, with D possibly TRBD1 on 6 matching bases. Germline CDR1 and CDR2: MNHEY and SMNVEV (reference sequence). The CDR3 loop spans 16 amino acids. Trimming removed 1 base from V and 4 bases from J, with 16 bases in between.

The chain is built from TRBV14 and TRBJ2-7, with D uncertain. CDR1 is SGHDN and CDR2 is FVKESK in the germline V gene. Deletions cut 6 bases from V and 12 bases from J, with 15 bases between. The CDR3 is 11 residues long. The CDR3 loop reads CASRDVSGMYF. The CDR3, as DNA: TGTGCCAGCAGAGACGTAAGTGGAATGTACTTC.

J is TRBJ2-7 and V is TRBV30, with D possibly matching TRBD1 (6 bases). Germline lookup yields CDR1 GTSNPN and CDR2 SVGIG (reference sequence). V dropped 2 bases and J dropped 6 bases, with 17 bases sitting between them. The CDR3 sequence is 14 residues long. CDR3 in amino acids: CAWSPHRAQPEQYF. In DNA form, the CDR3 reads TGTGCCTGGAGTCCCCACAGGGCCCAGCCCGAGCAGTACTTC.

The genes are TRBV5-1 and TRBJ2-1; possibly TRBD1 or TRBD2 for D (6 bases each). The germline gives CDR1 SGHRS, CDR2 YFSETQ. The CDR3 runs to 12 residues. V was trimmed by 4 bases and J by 10 bases, leaving 12 bases between them. CDR3 sequence: CASSEPGAEQFF. The DNA of the CDR3 is TGCGCCAGCAGCGAACCGGGGGCCGAGCAGTTCTTC.

The chain has TRBV11-2 and TRBJ2-7, with D perhaps matching TRBD1 or TRBD2 (5 bases each). Germline V CDR1 and CDR2: SGHAT, FQNNGV. This CDR3 has 13 amino acids. With 4 bases removed from V and 3 bases from J, the gap between germline ends came to 10 bases. Here the CDR3 reads CASSSGPYYEQYF. In nucleotides, the CDR3 is TGTGCCAGCAGCTCGGGACCCTACTACGAGCAGTACTTC.

The chain uses TRBV2 and TRBJ1-2; a possible D gene is TRBD1 (5 bases). V lost 6 bases to trimming and J lost 6 bases, with 11 bases between them. The CDR3 loop spans 12 amino acids. Germline V CDR1 and CDR2: SNHLY, FYNNEI. CDR3 protein: CASSERDHGYTF. CDR3 sequence (DNA): TGTGCCAGCAGCGAAAGGGACCATGGCTACACCTTC.

V and J are TRBV4-3 and TRBJ2-7, with 12 bases matching TRBD2. The germline CDR1 and CDR2 sequences are LGHNA and YSLEER. The CDR3 runs 16 residues. J was trimmed by 4 bases and V by 0 bases; bases with no gene match: 4. CDR3 in amino acids: CASSQDALAGGYEQYF. The CDR3, as DNA: TGCGCCAGCAGCCAAGATGCCCTAGCGGGAGGGTACGAGCAGTACTTC.

The J gene is TRBJ2-7, the V gene TRBV5-6, with 7 positions matching TRBD2. Germline V lookup: CDR1 SGHDT, CDR2 YYEEEE. J was trimmed by 7 bases and V by 2 bases; bases with no gene match: 3. The CDR3 length is 12 residues. In nucleotides, the CDR3 is TGTGCCAGCAGCTTTGCGCGGGGGGAGCAGTACTTC. Protein product: CASSFARGEQYF.

This sequence joins TRBV2 and TRBJ2-3, with 13 bases that match TRBD2. Per the germline V gene, CDR1 is SNHLY and CDR2 is FYNNEI. There are 16 residues in the CDR3. The V segment lost 6 bases and the J segment 2 bases; nucleotides outside the gene matches: 5. CDR3 DNA: TGTGCCAGCAGGAGGGGACTAGCGGGAATCACAGATACGCAGTATTTT. The encoded protein is CASRRGLAGITDTQYF. The full variable domain, completed using reference TRBV2 and TRBJ2-3, is EPEVTQTPSHQVTQMGQEVILRCVPISNHLYFYWYRQILGQKVEFLVSFYNNEISEKSEIFDDQFSVERPDGSNFTLKIRSTKLEDSAMYFCASRRGLAGITDTQYFGPGTRLTVL.

A note on this clone: This CDR3 is also generated by other DNA sequences in the sample. The chain has TRBV5-1 and TRBJ2-2; possible D gene TRBD1, 5 bases. The CDR3 runs to 15 residues. Looked up from germline, CDR1 is SGHRS and CDR2 is YFSETQ. Trimming left V 0 bases short and J 0 bases short, with 6 bases between. CDR3 in amino acids: CASSLVGANTGELFF. The CDR3 coding sequence is TGCGCCAGCAGCTTGGTAGGGGCGAACACCGGGGAGCTGTTTTTT. The complete variable domain, with remaining parts taken from reference TRBV5-1 and TRBJ2-2, reads KAGVTQTPRYLIKTRGQQVTLSCSPISGHRSVSWYQQTPGQGLQFLFEYFSETQRNKGNFPGRFSGRQFSNSRSEMNVSTLELGDSALYLCASSLVGANTGELFFGEGSRLTVL.

The chain combines TRBV10-3 with TRBJ2-5, with no clear D. CDR1 and CDR2 from the germline V gene are ENHRY and SYGVKD. This CDR3 has 11 residues. The V end was cut by 8 bases, the J end by 4 bases, with 8 bases between. The CDR3 nucleotides read TGTGCCATCGGCAGTCTAGAGACCCAGTACTTC. Translated: CAIGSLETQYF.

V is TRBV7-3 and J is TRBJ1-2; D is uncertain. With 0 bases removed from V and 4 bases from J, the gap between germline ends came to 12 bases. Germline V gene sequence: CDR1 SGHTA, CDR2 FQGTGA. CDR3 length: 15 residues. Here the CDR3 DNA reads TGTGCCAGCAGCTTAACCGATCGGCCCATCTATGGCTACACCTTC. This translates into CASSLTDRPIYGYTF.

The J gene is TRBJ2-7, the V gene TRBV10-2; 9 bases are a match to TRBD1. The J segment lost 3 bases and the V segment lost 7 bases, leaving 1 base of the junction unmatched. The CDR3 has 12 residues. CDR1 is WSHSY, CDR2 SAAADI, per germline. The CDR3 region is CASTTGGYEQYF. The DNA for the CDR3 is TGCGCCAGCACGACAGGGGGCTACGAGCAGTACTTC.